The subject of this entry is one T cell receptor (beta chain). What it binds is not known. These data are taken from a study of OX40 agonist ivuxolimab in advanced cancers. Study summary: The eligibility criteria allowed prior anti-PD-1, anti-PD-L1 or anti-CTLA-4 therapy, and around 40% had some.

Here immunoSEQ multiplex PCR was the method, and the copy in TCRdb shows in-frame clones only, minus some. The sample carries about 13,000 clones, about 76% recorded once. V was clipped by 3 bases and J by 4 bases, with 23 bases between them. Germline V gene sequence: CDR1 SGHRS, CDR2 YFSETQ. This CDR3 has 17 residues. Peripheral blood came from all dose cohorts at three timepoints. General study findings and limits: The study observed clonal expansion of CD4+ and CD8+ blood T cells by week 6 at 0.1 to 3.0 mg/kg.

This chain uses TRBV5-1 with TRBJ2-7, with D perhaps matching TRBD1 or TRBD2 (6 bases each). This sequence was found in an adult with an advanced solid tumor such as melanoma, head and neck, liver or kidney cancer. Material: CD4+ or CD8+ T cells sorted from blood, obtained in a trial of the OX40 agonist ivuxolimab. CDR3 sequence: CASSSQEGGRNFYEQYF. CDR3 DNA: TGCGCCAGCAGCTCCCAGGAGGGGGGCAGGAATTTTTACGAGCAGTACTTC.